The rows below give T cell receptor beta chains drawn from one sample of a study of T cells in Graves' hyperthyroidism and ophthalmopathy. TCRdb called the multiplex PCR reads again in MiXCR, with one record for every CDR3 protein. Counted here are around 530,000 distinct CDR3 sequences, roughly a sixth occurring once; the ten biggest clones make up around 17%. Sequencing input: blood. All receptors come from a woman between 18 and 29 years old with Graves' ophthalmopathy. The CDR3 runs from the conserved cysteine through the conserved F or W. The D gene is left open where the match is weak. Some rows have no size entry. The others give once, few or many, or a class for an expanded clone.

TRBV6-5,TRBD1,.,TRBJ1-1,CASSYTGQGATEAFF,TGTGCCAGCAGTTACACGGGACAGGGGGCGACTGAAGCTTTCTTT
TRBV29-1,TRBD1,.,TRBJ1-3,CSVTGGSGNTIYF,TGCAGCGTTACAGGGGGCTCTGGAAACACCATATATTTT
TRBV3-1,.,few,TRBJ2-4,CASSPDPRLQYF,TGTGCCAGCAGCCCGGACCCTAGACTTCAGTACTTC
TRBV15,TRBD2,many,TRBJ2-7,CATSSGLAASYEQYF,TGTGCCACCAGCAGTGGGCTAGCGGCCTCCTACGAGCAGTACTTC
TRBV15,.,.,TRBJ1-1,CATRSSGRNTEAFF,TGTGCCACCAGGAGTTCAGGGAGAAACACTGAAGCTTTCTTT
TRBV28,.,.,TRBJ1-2,CASNQAVGGHGYTF,TGTGCCAGCAACCAGGCGGTGGGAGGTCATGGCTACACCTTC
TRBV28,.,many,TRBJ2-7,CASSLRRPPYEQYF,TGTGCCAGCAGTTTGCGACGGCCCCCCTACGAGCAGTACTTC
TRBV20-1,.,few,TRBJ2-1,CSAETWSRYNYEQFF,TGCAGTGCTGAAACCTGGTCGAGGTACAATTATGAGCAGTTCTTC
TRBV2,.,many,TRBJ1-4,CASSDGGLGEKLFF,TGTGCCAGCAGTGACGGAGGGCTTGGTGAAAAACTGTTTTTT
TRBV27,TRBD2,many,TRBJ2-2,CASRGAGGSSTGELFF,TGTGCCAGCAGGGGAGCGGGGGGCTCGAGCACCGGGGAGCTGTTTTTT
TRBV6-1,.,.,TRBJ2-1,CASSKRGNINNEQFF,TGTGCCAGCAGTAAAAGGGGGAATATAAACAATGAGCAGTTCTTC
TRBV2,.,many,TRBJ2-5,CASGGDRYQETQYF,TGTGCCAGCGGGGGAGATAGGTACCAAGAGACCCAGTACTTC
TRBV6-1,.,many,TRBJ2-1,CASSEGDFAYNEQFF,TGTGCCAGCAGTGAGGGGGATTTTGCTTACAATGAGCAGTTCTTC
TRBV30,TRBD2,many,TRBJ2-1,CAWNPSGWNEQFF,TGTGCCTGGAACCCTAGCGGGTGGAATGAGCAGTTCTTC
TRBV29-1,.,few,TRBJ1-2,CSVESGRANYGYTF,TGCAGCGTTGAATCGGGCAGAGCTAACTATGGCTACACCTTC
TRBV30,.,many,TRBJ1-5,CAYSDQPQHF,TGTGCCTACTCCGATCAGCCCCAGCATTTT
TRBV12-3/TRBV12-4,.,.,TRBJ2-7,CASSSDGGQTF,TGTGCCAGCAGTTCCGATGGTGGACAGACCTTC
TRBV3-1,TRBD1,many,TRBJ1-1,CASSQGTGRVEAFF,TGTGCCAGCAGCCAGGGGACAGGCAGAGTTGAAGCTTTCTTT
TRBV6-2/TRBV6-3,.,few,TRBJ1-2,CASSYSGTLSGYTF,TGTGCCAGCAGTTACTCGGGGACCCTATCTGGCTACACCTTC
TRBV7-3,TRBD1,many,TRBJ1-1,CASSLEGQGWLNTEAFF,TGTGCCAGCAGCTTAGAGGGACAGGGGTGGTTGAACACTGAAGCTTTCTTT
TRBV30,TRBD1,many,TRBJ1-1,CACFSGTGLTEAFF,TGTGCCTGTTTTTCCGGGACAGGGCTAACTGAAGCTTTCTTT
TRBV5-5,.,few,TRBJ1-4,CASSASVNPTNEKLFF,TGTGCCAGCAGCGCCTCGGTGAATCCAACTAATGAAAAACTGTTTTTT
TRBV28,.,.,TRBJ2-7,CASSPWGNEQYF,TGTGCCAGCAGCCCTTGGGGCAATGAGCAGTACTTC
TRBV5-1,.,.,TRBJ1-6,CASSLADGNSPLHF,TGCGCCAGCAGCTTGGCTGACGGGAATTCACCCCTCCACTTT
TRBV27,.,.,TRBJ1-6,CASSYAISINSPLHF,TGTGCCAGCAGTTATGCCATTTCCATAAATTCACCCCTCCACTTT
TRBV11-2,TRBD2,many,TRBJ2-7,CASSPTSGGSYEQYF,TGTGCCAGCAGCCCGACTAGCGGGGGATCCTACGAGCAGTACTTC
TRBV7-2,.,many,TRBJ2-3,CASSLRAGTTDTQYF,TGTGCCAGCAGCTTACGGGCAGGGACCACAGATACGCAGTATTTT
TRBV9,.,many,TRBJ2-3,CASSVEATTITQYF,TGTGCCAGCAGCGTAGAGGCTACCACTATAACGCAGTATTTT
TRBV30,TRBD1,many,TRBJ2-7,CAWRPGQGRYEQYF,TGTGCCTGGAGACCCGGACAGGGCCGGTACGAGCAGTACTTC
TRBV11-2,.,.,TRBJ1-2,CASSLEGNIYGYTF,TGTGCCAGCAGCTTAGAGGGGAATATCTATGGCTACACCTTC
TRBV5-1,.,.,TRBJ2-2,CASSFRWRDTGELFF,TGCGCCAGCAGCTTTCGGTGGCGAGATACCGGGGAGCTGTTTTTT
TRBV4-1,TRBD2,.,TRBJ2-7,CASRKDVAGAYEQYF,TGCGCCAGCCGAAAAGACGTAGCGGGGGCCTACGAGCAGTACTTC
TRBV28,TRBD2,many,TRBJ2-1,CASSFRGSGRNEQFF,TGTGCCAGCAGTTTTCGGGGTAGCGGGAGGAATGAGCAGTTCTTC
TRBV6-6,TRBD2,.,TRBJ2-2,CASSYSGGVGTGELFF,TGTGCCAGCAGTTACTCGGGGGGGGTGGGCACCGGGGAGCTGTTTTTT
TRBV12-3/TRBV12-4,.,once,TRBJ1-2,CASRSGEGGDYGYTF,TGTGCCAGCAGGTCGGGGGAGGGTGGGGACTATGGCTACACCTTC
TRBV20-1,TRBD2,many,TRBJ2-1,CSALQRDSNEQFF,TGCAGTGCCCTTCAGCGGGATTCGAATGAGCAGTTCTTC
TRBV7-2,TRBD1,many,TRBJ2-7,CASSLDRAGGQYF,TGTGCCAGCAGCTTAGATCGGGCAGGGGGGCAGTACTTC
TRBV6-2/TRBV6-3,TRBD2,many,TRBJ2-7,CASRNRLAGGLSSYEQYF,TGTGCCAGCAGAAACCGACTAGCGGGGGGCCTAAGCTCCTACGAGCAGTACTTC
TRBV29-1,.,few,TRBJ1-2,CSVEKGSSEGYTF,TGCAGCGTTGAAAAGGGATCGTCGGAAGGCTACACCTTC
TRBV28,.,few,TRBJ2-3,CASPPAGDEDTDTQYF,TGTGCCAGCCCCCCAGCCGGGGACGAGGACACAGATACGCAGTATTTT
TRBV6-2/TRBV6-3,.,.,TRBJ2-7,CASRYSPFGTQTREQYF,TGTGCCAGCAGATATTCACCTTTCGGGACCCAAACAAGGGAGCAGTACTTC
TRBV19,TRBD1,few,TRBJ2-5,CASTKMDRVAETQYF,TGTGCCAGTACCAAAATGGACAGGGTGGCGGAGACCCAGTACTTC
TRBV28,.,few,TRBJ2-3,CASSLPAEDTQYF,TGTGCCAGCAGCCTCCCGGCAGAGGATACGCAGTATTTT
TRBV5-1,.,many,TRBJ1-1,CASSLGVLAATEAFF,TGCGCCAGCAGCTTGGGGGTCCTAGCGGCCACTGAAGCTTTCTTT
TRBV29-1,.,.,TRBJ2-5,CSVDWLGTQETQYF,TGCAGCGTTGACTGGTTGGGCACCCAAGAGACCCAGTACTTC